Listed here are 27 T cell receptor beta chains from one sample, sequenced in a study of blood T cell repertoires in COVID-19. Sequenced by immunoSEQ multiplex PCR; TCRdb stores in-frame clones only, minus some. Of about 60,000 clones listed, roughly 90% are singletons. Source material: peripheral blood. The receptors here all came from a woman in her sixties or seventies with active COVID-19.

In its sample, this clone was seen once. The chain links TRBV4-2 to TRBJ2-3; 14 nucleotides match TRBD2. CDR1 LGHNA and CDR2 YNFKEQ come from the germline V gene. The CDR3 has 17 amino acids. V gave up 4 bases and J gave up 0 bases; unmatched junction bases: 3. CDR3: CASSLGTSGGSTDTQYF. In DNA form, the CDR3 reads TGTGCCAGCAGCCTAGGGACTAGCGGGGGTAGCACAGATACGCAGTATTTT.

This chain joins TRBV12-3 or TRBV12-4 and TRBJ1-2; D ambiguous. The CDR3 runs to 13 residues. V dropped 3 bases and J dropped 8 bases, with 13 bases sitting between them. CDR3 in amino acids: CASSLDSPLGYTF. CDR3 in DNA: TGTGCCAGCAGTTTGGACTCACCGTTGGGCTACACCTTC.

V gene TRBV24-1 combines with J gene TRBJ2-2; 9 bases fit TRBD1. The length of the CDR3 is 14 residues. V dropped 7 bases and J dropped 3; count of bases not matched to a gene: 2. Germline V gene lookup returns CDR1 KGHDR and CDR2 SFDVKD. Here the CDR3 reads CATRGQGDTGELFF. The CDR3, as DNA: TGTGCCACCAGGGGACAGGGAGACACCGGGGAGCTGTTTTTT.

V gene TRBV9 combines with J gene TRBJ2-2; TRBD2 matches at 9 bases. Germline V lookup: CDR1 SGDLS, CDR2 YYNGEE. This CDR3 is 17 amino acids long. V trimming: 3 bases; J trimming: 5 bases; junction bases outside the gene matches: 11. CDR3 sequence (DNA): TGTGCCAGCAGCGAAACACGCGGGGGGGCGAGGACCGGGGAGCTGTTTTTT. It codes for CASSETRGGARTGELFF.

This clone has only one observation. The V and J genes are TRBV3-1 (or the pseudogene TRBV3-2) and TRBJ2-3; no clear D gene. This CDR3 has 14 residues. Between the trimmed V and J ends, which lost 2 bases and 1 base, there was a span of 7 bases. Germline CDR1 and CDR2: LGHDT and YNNKEL (reference sequence). CDR3 DNA: TGTGCCAGCAGCCAATTGACTCGCACAGATACGCAGTATTTT. Translating gives CASSQLTRTDTQYF.

The rearrangement uses TRBV2 and TRBJ2-7; D is perhaps TRBD1 (6 bases). Germline CDR1 reads SNHLY; CDR2 reads FYNNEI. V was pared by 6 bases and J by 3 bases, with 12 bases between. CDR3 length equals 13 residues. CDR3 loop: CASRDSSFYEQYF. The CDR3 region has the DNA TGTGCCAGCAGGGACAGTTCCTTCTACGAGCAGTACTTC.

The V and J genes are TRBV7-2 and TRBJ2-7; tentatively, D is TRBD1 (6 bases). The CDR3 sequence is 15 residues long. Trimming left V 5 bases short and J 1 base short, with 15 bases between. Germline assignment: CDR1 SGHTA and CDR2 FQGNSA. The DNA for the CDR3 is TGTGCCAGCAGCGTTAAGGGGGAAAGTTCCTACGAGCAGTACTTC. Translation gives CASSVKGESSYEQYF.

This clone has only one observation. The rearrangement links TRBV5-5 to TRBJ2-7, with 12 positions matching TRBD2. Germline loops: CDR1 SGHKS, CDR2 YYEKEE (reference sequence). This CDR3 spans 15 amino acids. Germline trimming cut 1 base from V and 4 bases from J; bases unmatched to any gene: 3. Here the CDR3 reads CASSLTSGGSYEQYF. CDR3 sequence (DNA): TGTGCCAGCAGCTTGACTAGCGGGGGGTCATACGAGCAGTACTTC. Looking up the rest from reference TRBV5-5 and TRBJ2-7 gives the full variable domain: DAGVTQSPTHLIKTRGQQVTLRCSPISGHKSVSWYQQVLGQGPQFIFQYYEKEERGRGNFPDRFSARQFPNYSSELNVNALLLGDSALYLCASSLTSGGSYEQYFGPGTRLTVT.

The rearrangement joins TRBV11-2 to TRBJ2-2; D not certain. V lost 0 bases and J lost 4, with 6 bases in between. The CDR3 is 14 amino acids. Germline loops: CDR1 SGHAT, CDR2 FQNNGV. The CDR3 DNA reads TGTGCCAGCAGCTTAGAGACACCCACCGGGGAGCTGTTTTTT. Its protein product is CASSLETPTGELFF.

The chain recombines TRBV5-1 with TRBJ1-1; D remains ambiguous. CDR1 and CDR2 from the germline V gene are SGHRS and YFSETQ. Trimming took 5 bases from V and 0 from J, leaving 11 bases between them. This CDR3 is built from 14 residues. As DNA, the CDR3 is TGCGCCAGCAGGTCCGGAGAGTTGAACACTGAAGCTTTCTTT. Translating it yields CASRSGELNTEAFF.

This CDR3 is CASSPKPGQAYNEQFF. CDR3 sequence (DNA): TGCGCCAGCAGCCCTAAACCGGGACAGGCGTACAATGAGCAGTTCTTC. This chain joins TRBV4-1 and TRBJ2-1; TRBD1 agrees at 8 bases. Germline CDR1 reads MGHRA; CDR2 reads YSYEKL. V lost 4 bases and J lost 4; bases outside the gene matches: 9. The CDR3 contains 16 residues.

The chain employs TRBV6-5 and TRBJ2-5; tentative D call: TRBD2 (7 bases). Trimming took 4 bases from V and 2 from J, leaving 14 bases between them. The CDR3 has 15 amino acids. Germline V gene lookup returns CDR1 MNHEY and CDR2 SVGAGI. The CDR3: CASSFFRGAQETQYF. For the CDR3, the DNA is TGTGCCAGCAGTTTTTTCCGGGGGGCTCAAGAGACCCAGTACTTC.

This clone was counted a single time. CDR3 sequence reads: CATGTGGSLGAQYF. The DNA for the CDR3 is TGTGCCACGGGAACAGGGGGCTCCCTCGGTGCGCAGTACTTC. The chain couples TRBV10-3 to TRBJ2-7, with 9 bases fitting TRBD1. The CDR3 loop spans 14 amino acids. The V gene's germline CDR1 is ENHRY and CDR2 SYGVKD. The V and J ends lost 10 bases and 9 bases, in that order; junction bases with no gene match: 16.

The CDR3 bases are TGTGCCAGCAGCCCACGACTAGCGGGGTATCAAGAGACCCAGTACTTC. It translates to CASSPRLAGYQETQYF. The chain employs TRBV14 and TRBJ2-5, with 11 bases matching TRBD2. The V gene end was trimmed by 4 bases and the J gene end by 2 bases; junction bases not matched to a gene: 6. In germline, CDR1 is SGHDN, CDR2 FVKESK. This CDR3 contains 16 residues.

The rearrangement uses TRBV11-2 and TRBJ2-3, with TRBD1 matching over 7 bases. The germline gives CDR1 SGHAT, CDR2 FQNNGV. The CDR3 has 14 residues. The ends lost 5 bases at V and 3 bases at J; junction bases unmatched: 5. In nucleotides, the CDR3 is TGTGCCAGCAGCCCACAGGGGTTGACAGATACGCAGTATTTT. The encoded protein is CASSPQGLTDTQYF.

The chain combines TRBV9 with TRBJ1-2; weak D call: TRBD1 (6 bases). V lost 5 bases to trimming and J lost 8 bases, with 22 bases between them. The germline CDR1 and CDR2 sequences are SGDLS and YYNGEE. The CDR3 runs to 15 residues. Here the CDR3 reads CASRADLQGGRGYTF. The CDR3 nucleotides read TGTGCCAGCAGGGCAGATCTACAGGGTGGTCGGGGCTACACCTTC.

J is TRBJ2-5 and V is TRBV30; TRBD2 matches 8 bases. Trimming cost V 3 bases and J 4 bases; bases outside gene matches: 10. The CDR3 extends over 15 amino acids. Germline V gene data show CDR1 as GTSNPN and CDR2 as SVGIG (reference sequence). CDR3 amino acids: CAWRKTGGGRETQYF. For the CDR3, the DNA is TGTGCCTGGAGGAAAACCGGGGGGGGAAGAGAGACCCAGTACTTC.

The V gene is TRBV6-2 or TRBV6-3, the J gene TRBJ1-3; the D is unclear. V shed 0 bases and J shed 4 bases, with 13 bases lying between them. CDR3 length: 16 residues. Germline loops: CDR1 MNHEY, CDR2 SVGEGT. This CDR3 reads CASSYSKLSRGNTIYF. In DNA form, the CDR3 reads TGTGCCAGCAGTTACTCGAAACTGTCCCGAGGAAACACCATATATTTT.

The V call is TRBV29-1, the J call TRBJ1-2; 10 nucleotides align to TRBD1. This CDR3 has 13 residues. Trimming removed 6 bases from V and 3 bases from J; junction bases left unmatched: 4. Per the germline V gene, CDR1 is SQVTM and CDR2 is ANQGSEA. This chain's CDR3 is CSVTGTGDYGYTF. The CDR3 bases are TGCAGCGTCACCGGGACAGGGGACTATGGCTACACCTTC.

The J gene is TRBJ2-2, the V gene TRBV11-3; no clear D gene. This CDR3 comprises 14 residues. The V gene lost 5 bases and the J gene lost 8 bases, with 15 bases spanning the gap. Germline CDR1 SGHNT, CDR2 YENEEA. Here the CDR3 DNA reads TGTGCCAGCAGCCCCGGGTCCGCCGCGGGGGAGCTGTTTTTT. As protein: CASSPGSAAGELFF.

The V gene is TRBV14, the J gene TRBJ1-1; D unresolved. This CDR3 is 13 amino acids long. Germline CDR1 reads SGHDN; CDR2 reads FVKESK. V lost 4 bases to trimming and J lost 0 bases, with 6 bases between them. CDR3 in amino acids: CASSPIMNTEAFF. CDR3 nucleotides: TGTGCCAGCAGCCCCATCATGAACACTGAAGCTTTCTTT.

The CDR3 sequence is CASSLTGGTADTQYF. The CDR3 coding sequence is TGCGCCAGCAGCTTGACGGGAGGGACGGCAGATACGCAGTATTTT. The rearrangement uses TRBV5-1 and TRBJ2-3, with TRBD2 matching over 8 bases. The trim removed 1 base at V and 4 bases at J, leaving 5 bases unmatched. The germline gives CDR1 SGHRS, CDR2 YFSETQ. This CDR3 is 15 amino acids long.

CDR3 in amino acids: CASSTFGSMNTEAFF. The CDR3 DNA is TGTGCCAGCAGTACCTTCGGGTCGATGAACACTGAAGCTTTCTTT. This chain connects TRBV6-2 or TRBV6-3 to TRBJ1-1; D gene uncertain. Germline values: CDR1 MNHEY, CDR2 SVGEGT. The CDR3 consists of 15 residues. Between the trimmed V and J ends, which lost 5 bases and 0 bases, there was a span of 13 bases.

CDR3 coding DNA: TGTGCCAGCACCCTGAGGACTGGAGGCTACACCTTC. It specifies CASTLRTGGYTF. V and J are TRBV6-6 and TRBJ1-2; D is undetermined. V was shortened by 7 bases and J by 8 bases, with 14 bases between the two germline ends. CDR3 size: 12 residues. Germline CDR1 is MNHNY and CDR2 is SVGAGI (reference sequence).

This chain's CDR3 is CASSPRTGGRTGELFF. In nucleotides, the CDR3 is TGTGCCAGCTCACCGCGGACAGGGGGCAGGACCGGGGAGCTGTTTTTT. The rearrangement uses TRBV18 and TRBJ2-2; 11 nucleotides agree with TRBD1. Germline values: CDR1 KGHSH, CDR2 LQKENI. CDR3 length: 16 residues. With 3 bases clipped from V and 5 bases from J, the junction kept 5 bases outside the gene matches.

The J gene is TRBJ2-7, the V gene TRBV7-2, with 9 bases that match TRBD2. J gave up 8 bases and V 2 bases, and 7 bases lay outside the gene matches. The CDR3 has 14 amino acids. Germline CDR1 SGHTA, CDR2 FQGNSA. In nucleotides, the CDR3 is TGTGCCAGCAGCTTACCACTAGCGGGTGTAAAGCAGTACTTC. Its protein is CASSLPLAGVKQYF.

In this sample, this clone turned up once. The chain employs TRBV2 and TRBJ1-5; no clear D gene. Germline CDR1 SNHLY, CDR2 FYNNEI. V lost 5 bases and J 5 bases, leaving 10 bases between the germline ends. The CDR3 has 13 residues. The CDR3 coding sequence is TGTGCCAGCAGTCTCGAGGTCGATCAGCCCCAGCATTTT. This gives the protein CASSLEVDQPQHF.